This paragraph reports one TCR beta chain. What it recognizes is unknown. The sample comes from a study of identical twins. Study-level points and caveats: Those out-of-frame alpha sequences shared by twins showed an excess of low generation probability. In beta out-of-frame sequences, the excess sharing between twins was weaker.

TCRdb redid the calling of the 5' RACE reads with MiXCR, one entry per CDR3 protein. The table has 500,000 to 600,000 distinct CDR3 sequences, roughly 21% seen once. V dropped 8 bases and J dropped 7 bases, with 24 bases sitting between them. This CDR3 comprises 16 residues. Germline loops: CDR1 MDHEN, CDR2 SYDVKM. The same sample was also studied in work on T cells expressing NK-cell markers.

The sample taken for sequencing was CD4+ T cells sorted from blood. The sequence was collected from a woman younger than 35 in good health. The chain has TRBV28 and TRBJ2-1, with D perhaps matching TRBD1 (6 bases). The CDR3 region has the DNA TGTGCCAGCGGGTTGGCCGAAACAGGGAAATGGAATGAGCAGTTCTTC. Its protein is CASGLAETGKWNEQFF.